A selection of T cell receptor beta chains follows, all from one sample in a study of cytomegalovirus exposure and HLA in healthy donors. Some clones are missing from TCRdb's copy, which holds only in-frame ones; the method was immunoSEQ multiplex PCR. The sample carries some 110,000 clones, around 10% recorded once. The source material was PBMCs. Receptors were obtained from a middle-aged man in good health and CMV-seropositive. Each CDR3 is given with its conserved first and last residue.

v_gene: TRBV18
CDR3aa: CASSRGTGNTGELFF

v_gene: TRBV29-1
CDR3aa: CSVGGKTGLQETQYF

v_gene: TRBV7-6
CDR3aa: CASSLAGATSYEQYF

v_gene: TRBV4-2
CDR3aa: CASSQDMSGNYIQYF

v_gene: TRBV6-1
CDR3aa: CASSGQDPSYEQYF

v_gene: TRBV5-1
CDR3aa: CASSLTGEVGKAVLTF

v_gene: TRBV28
CDR3aa: CASTKTAGVGTEAFF

v_gene: TRBV28
CDR3aa: CASSLLGGEAFF

v_gene: TRBV7-9
CDR3aa: CASRGSNTEAFF

v_gene: TRBV6-6
CDR3aa: CASSYGQSSYEQYF

v_gene: TRBV6-5
CDR3aa: CASSDQGLVNEQFF

v_gene: TRBV21-1
CDR3aa: CASSKVISGGRFEQYF

v_gene: TRBV30
CDR3aa: CAGDRIGYNEQFF

v_gene: TRBV4-1
CDR3aa: CASSQDRGNYGYTF

v_gene: TRBV5-1
CDR3aa: CASSLGQGWQYF

v_gene: TRBV7-9
CDR3aa: CASSHSQGAYTEAFF

v_gene: TRBV6-5
CDR3aa: CASSQTGGSNTEAFF

v_gene: TRBV25-1
CDR3aa: CATGISSYEQYF